The 21 T cell receptor beta chains listed next were all sequenced from one sample in a study of T-cell memory formation after mild COVID-19. From the 5' RACE reads, TCRdb called clonotypes with MiXCR, one entry per CDR3 protein. The sample shows roughly 450,000 distinct CDR3 sequences, 15% to 20% of them seen only once. Specimen: PBMCs or a T cell subset sorted from them (not recorded which). The source is an adult woman who had mild COVID-19 (a few samples of this study predate the infection). Cell type and time point are not known.

This clonotype was counted between two and nine times. The CDR3 sequence: CASSRAMGTEAFF. In DNA form, the CDR3 reads TGTGCCAGCAGCAGGGCCATGGGCACTGAAGCTTTCTTT. The chain carries TRBV9 and TRBJ1-1; no firm D call. The CDR3 has 13 amino acids. Germline CDR1 and CDR2: SGDLS and YYNGEE. The V end lost 4 bases, the J end lost 4 bases, and 11 bases lay between the germline ends.

This clonotype was seen repeatedly, ten times or more. One end of the junction varies from germline; a read error may be responsible. V usage is TRBV4-1 and J usage is TRBJ2-3; D gene uncertain. The CDR3 sequence is 11 residues long. Germline-derived CDR1 and CDR2 are MGHRA and YSYEKL. For the CDR3, the DNA is TGCGCCAGCAGCCAAGATCATCGGCAGGCCTTT. It yields the protein CASSQDHRQAF.

This clonotype was recorded a few times. This chain links TRBV20-1 with TRBJ2-7, with D possibly being TRBD2 (5 bases). The V end lost 0 bases, the J end lost 3 bases, and 15 bases lay between the germline ends. The CDR3 loop spans 15 amino acids. Germline CDR1 DFQATT, CDR2 SNEGSKA (reference sequence). CDR3 DNA: TGCAGTGCTAGAGAGACTAAACGCTCTTACTACGAGCAGTACTTC. This encodes CSARETKRSYYEQYF.

V and J are TRBV29-1 and TRBJ2-5; TRBD2 is a possible D gene (5 bases). V gave up 6 bases and J gave up 3 bases, with 17 bases separating them. The germline CDR1 and CDR2 sequences are SQVTM and ANQGSEA. CDR3 length: 14 residues. This CDR3 reads CSVWDLGEEETQYF. The CDR3 DNA is TGCAGCGTGTGGGATTTGGGAGAGGAAGAGACCCAGTACTTC.

The chain carries TRBV6-5 and TRBJ2-3, with TRBD2 identical over 11 bases. V lost 5 bases, J lost 0 bases, and 7 bases stayed unmatched. CDR1 and CDR2 from the germline V gene are MNHEY and SVGAGI. The CDR3 is 17 residues long. The CDR3 DNA sequence: TGTGCCAGCAGTCGTCCTAGCGGGGGGACTAGCACAGATACGCAGTATTTT. Translation gives CASSRPSGGTSTDTQYF.

This chain connects TRBV6-2 or TRBV6-3 to TRBJ2-1, with 8 bases fitting TRBD2. Germline assignment: CDR1 MNHEY and CDR2 SVGEGT. CDR3 length equals 14 residues. Trimming cost V 4 bases and J 15 bases; bases outside gene matches: 14. In DNA form, the CDR3 reads TGTGCCAGCAGTTTAGCGGGACCCGCTTACAGGAGGTTCTTC. Amino acids: CASSLAGPAYRRFF.

The chain joins TRBV5-1 to TRBJ1-2; D is possibly TRBD1 (5 bases). This CDR3 contains 13 residues. The germline V gene has CDR1 SGHRS and CDR2 YFSETQ. Trimming stripped 4 bases from V and 7 bases from J, with 14 bases between. The CDR3 DNA follows: TGCGCCAGCAGCGTAGGACAACCGAGTGGCTACACCTTC. Translating it yields CASSVGQPSGYTF.

V gene TRBV9 combines with J gene TRBJ1-2; weak D call: TRBD1 (5 bases). Per the germline V gene, CDR1 is SGDLS and CDR2 is YYNGEE. This CDR3 comprises 12 residues. The V end was cut by 4 bases, the J end by 7 bases, with 11 bases between. The CDR3 nucleotides read TGTGCCAGCAGCTCCGGGGCTTTTGGCTACACCTTC. It encodes CASSSGAFGYTF. Full variable domain (missing parts from reference TRBV9 and TRBJ1-2): DSGVTQTPKHLITATGQRVTLRCSPRSGDLSVYWYQQSLDQGLQFLIQYYNGEERAKGNILERFSAQQFPDLHSELNLSSLELGDSALYFCASSSGAFGYTFGSGTRLTVV.

The J gene is TRBJ2-1, the V gene TRBV10-3; D is tentatively TRBD1 or TRBD2 (5 bases each). Germline-derived CDR1 and CDR2 are ENHRY and SYGVKD. CDR3 length: 15 residues. Between the trimmed V and J ends, which lost 3 bases and 0 bases, there was a span of 9 bases. DNA for the CDR3: TGTGCCATCAGTGACCGGGGCGACTCCTACAATGAGCAGTTCTTC. Translation: CAISDRGDSYNEQFF.

V and J are TRBV15 and TRBJ2-5; D gene unclear. Germline lookup yields CDR1 LNHNV and CDR2 YYDKDF (reference sequence). The CDR3 consists of 14 residues. The germline V and J ends were trimmed by 0 bases and 3 bases, with 8 bases remaining between them. The CDR3 DNA reads TGTGCCACCAGCAGAGATCTTGCTAAAGAGACCCAGTACTTC. Residues: CATSRDLAKETQYF.

The J gene is TRBJ1-4, the V gene TRBV11-3; tentatively, D is TRBD1 (6 bases). Germline CDR1 is SGHNT and CDR2 is YENEEA. Trimming removed 1 base from V and 0 bases from J, with 12 bases in between. The CDR3 runs to 17 residues. The DNA of the CDR3 is TGTGCCAGCAGCTTAGGAACAGGGCCTGCAACTAATGAAAAACTGTTTTTT. Protein sequence: CASSLGTGPATNEKLFF.

There are a few counts of this clonotype. The chain uses TRBV6-1 and TRBJ1-1; D possibly corresponds to TRBD1 (6 bases). CDR3 length equals 13 residues. The germline V and J ends were trimmed by 6 bases and 6 bases, with 14 bases remaining between them. Germline lookup yields CDR1 MNHNS and CDR2 SASEGT. The CDR3 nucleotides read TGTGCCAGCAGACTTGGGACACACGCTGAAGCTTTCTTT. It translates to CASRLGTHAEAFF.

This clonotype has a count of ten or more. V and J are TRBV29-1 and TRBJ2-3; D might be TRBD1 (5 bases). The germline CDR1 and CDR2 sequences are SQVTM and ANQGSEA. CDR3 size: 16 residues. Trimming cost V 4 bases and J 0 bases, with 17 bases left between them. CDR3 sequence: CSVVLLGDLSTDTQYF. The CDR3, as DNA: TGCAGCGTTGTTCTCCTAGGGGATTTGAGCACAGATACGCAGTATTTT.

This clonotype was seen a few times. The chain has TRBV12-3 or TRBV12-4 and TRBJ1-1, with D hard to call. This CDR3 has 15 amino acids. Deletions cut 9 bases from V and 4 bases from J, with 21 bases between. CDR3 nucleotides: TGTGCCAGTAATTGGCGGGTCTTTCGAGGCACTGAAGCTTTCTTT. Translation: CASNWRVFRGTEAFF.

This chain links TRBV3-1 with TRBJ2-5, with 10 bases lining up with TRBD2. Looked up from germline, CDR1 is LGHDT and CDR2 is YNNKEL (reference sequence). The V segment lost 3 bases and the J segment 2 bases; nucleotides outside the gene matches: 9. The CDR3 consists of 17 residues. CDR3 sequence (DNA): TGTGCCAGCAGCCATACCTGGACTAGCGGAGGACAAGAGACCCAGTACTTC. As protein: CASSHTWTSGGQETQYF.

This clonotype was seen a few times. This sequence joins TRBV7-4 and TRBJ2-7; 9 nucleotides agree with TRBD1. Germline V gene data show CDR1 as SGHVT and CDR2 as SQSDAQ. After removal of 5 bases from V and 3 bases from J, the junction contained 5 bases not matched to a gene. The CDR3 is made up of 14 amino acids. Here the CDR3 DNA reads TGTGCCAGCAGCCGTGGGACAGGGTACTACGAGCAGTACTTC. Encoded protein: CASSRGTGYYEQYF.

This clonotype was observed a few times. The rearrangement uses TRBV20-1 and TRBJ2-2, with 7 bases identical to TRBD2. The CDR3 has 16 amino acids. Germline trimming cut 0 bases from V and 1 base from J; bases unmatched to any gene: 5. The germline V gene encodes CDR1 DFQATT and CDR2 SNEGSKA (reference sequence). This CDR3 is CSARETGLMNTGELFF. CDR3 nucleotide sequence: TGCAGTGCTAGAGAAACGGGACTAATGAACACCGGGGAGCTGTTTTTT.

This clonotype was picked up many times. The chain is built from TRBV20-1 and TRBJ2-1, with D possibly matching TRBD2 (6 bases). The germline gives CDR1 DFQATT, CDR2 SNEGSKA (reference sequence). The CDR3 spans 12 residues. V was clipped by 5 bases and J by 5 bases, with 10 bases between them. The CDR3 DNA is TGCAGTGCTCGGAGGAGGGACAATGAGCAGTTCTTC. Translating it yields CSARRRDNEQFF.

The J gene is TRBJ2-3, the V gene TRBV4-3; TRBD2 agrees at 9 bases. The germline CDR1 and CDR2 sequences are LGHNA and YSLEER. The CDR3 contains 18 residues. The V segment lost 1 base and the J segment 2 bases; nucleotides outside the gene matches: 10. CDR3 coding DNA: TGCGCCAGCAGCCAAGTCTTCCTTAGCGGGGGATACACAGATACGCAGTATTTT. Protein product: CASSQVFLSGGYTDTQYF.

The gene calls are TRBV11-3 and TRBJ2-5, with 7 positions matching TRBD1. The CDR3 runs 13 residues. The germline V gene encodes CDR1 SGHNT and CDR2 YENEEA. V was pared by 5 bases and J by 4 bases, with 4 bases of the junction left unmatched. In DNA form, the CDR3 reads TGTGCCAGCAGCATCGGACAGGTAGAGACCCAGTACTTC. It codes for CASSIGQVETQYF. Using reference TRBV11-3 and TRBJ2-5 for the parts outside the CDR3, the full variable domain is EAGVVQSPRYKIIEKKQPVAFWCNPISGHNTLYWYLQNLGQGPELLIRYENEEAVDDSQLPKDRFSAERLKGVDSTLKIQPAELGDSAVYLCASSIGQVETQYFGPGTRLLVL.

This clonotype was found a few times. This chain uses TRBV18 with TRBJ2-3; D may correspond to TRBD1 or TRBD2 (5 bases each). Trimming pared 3 bases from V and 0 bases from J, leaving 10 bases between. The germline V gene has CDR1 KGHSH and CDR2 LQKENI. CDR3 size: 15 residues. The DNA of the CDR3 is TGTGCCAGCTCACCCCCGGGACGGAGCACAGATACGCAGTATTTT. Its protein is CASSPPGRSTDTQYF.